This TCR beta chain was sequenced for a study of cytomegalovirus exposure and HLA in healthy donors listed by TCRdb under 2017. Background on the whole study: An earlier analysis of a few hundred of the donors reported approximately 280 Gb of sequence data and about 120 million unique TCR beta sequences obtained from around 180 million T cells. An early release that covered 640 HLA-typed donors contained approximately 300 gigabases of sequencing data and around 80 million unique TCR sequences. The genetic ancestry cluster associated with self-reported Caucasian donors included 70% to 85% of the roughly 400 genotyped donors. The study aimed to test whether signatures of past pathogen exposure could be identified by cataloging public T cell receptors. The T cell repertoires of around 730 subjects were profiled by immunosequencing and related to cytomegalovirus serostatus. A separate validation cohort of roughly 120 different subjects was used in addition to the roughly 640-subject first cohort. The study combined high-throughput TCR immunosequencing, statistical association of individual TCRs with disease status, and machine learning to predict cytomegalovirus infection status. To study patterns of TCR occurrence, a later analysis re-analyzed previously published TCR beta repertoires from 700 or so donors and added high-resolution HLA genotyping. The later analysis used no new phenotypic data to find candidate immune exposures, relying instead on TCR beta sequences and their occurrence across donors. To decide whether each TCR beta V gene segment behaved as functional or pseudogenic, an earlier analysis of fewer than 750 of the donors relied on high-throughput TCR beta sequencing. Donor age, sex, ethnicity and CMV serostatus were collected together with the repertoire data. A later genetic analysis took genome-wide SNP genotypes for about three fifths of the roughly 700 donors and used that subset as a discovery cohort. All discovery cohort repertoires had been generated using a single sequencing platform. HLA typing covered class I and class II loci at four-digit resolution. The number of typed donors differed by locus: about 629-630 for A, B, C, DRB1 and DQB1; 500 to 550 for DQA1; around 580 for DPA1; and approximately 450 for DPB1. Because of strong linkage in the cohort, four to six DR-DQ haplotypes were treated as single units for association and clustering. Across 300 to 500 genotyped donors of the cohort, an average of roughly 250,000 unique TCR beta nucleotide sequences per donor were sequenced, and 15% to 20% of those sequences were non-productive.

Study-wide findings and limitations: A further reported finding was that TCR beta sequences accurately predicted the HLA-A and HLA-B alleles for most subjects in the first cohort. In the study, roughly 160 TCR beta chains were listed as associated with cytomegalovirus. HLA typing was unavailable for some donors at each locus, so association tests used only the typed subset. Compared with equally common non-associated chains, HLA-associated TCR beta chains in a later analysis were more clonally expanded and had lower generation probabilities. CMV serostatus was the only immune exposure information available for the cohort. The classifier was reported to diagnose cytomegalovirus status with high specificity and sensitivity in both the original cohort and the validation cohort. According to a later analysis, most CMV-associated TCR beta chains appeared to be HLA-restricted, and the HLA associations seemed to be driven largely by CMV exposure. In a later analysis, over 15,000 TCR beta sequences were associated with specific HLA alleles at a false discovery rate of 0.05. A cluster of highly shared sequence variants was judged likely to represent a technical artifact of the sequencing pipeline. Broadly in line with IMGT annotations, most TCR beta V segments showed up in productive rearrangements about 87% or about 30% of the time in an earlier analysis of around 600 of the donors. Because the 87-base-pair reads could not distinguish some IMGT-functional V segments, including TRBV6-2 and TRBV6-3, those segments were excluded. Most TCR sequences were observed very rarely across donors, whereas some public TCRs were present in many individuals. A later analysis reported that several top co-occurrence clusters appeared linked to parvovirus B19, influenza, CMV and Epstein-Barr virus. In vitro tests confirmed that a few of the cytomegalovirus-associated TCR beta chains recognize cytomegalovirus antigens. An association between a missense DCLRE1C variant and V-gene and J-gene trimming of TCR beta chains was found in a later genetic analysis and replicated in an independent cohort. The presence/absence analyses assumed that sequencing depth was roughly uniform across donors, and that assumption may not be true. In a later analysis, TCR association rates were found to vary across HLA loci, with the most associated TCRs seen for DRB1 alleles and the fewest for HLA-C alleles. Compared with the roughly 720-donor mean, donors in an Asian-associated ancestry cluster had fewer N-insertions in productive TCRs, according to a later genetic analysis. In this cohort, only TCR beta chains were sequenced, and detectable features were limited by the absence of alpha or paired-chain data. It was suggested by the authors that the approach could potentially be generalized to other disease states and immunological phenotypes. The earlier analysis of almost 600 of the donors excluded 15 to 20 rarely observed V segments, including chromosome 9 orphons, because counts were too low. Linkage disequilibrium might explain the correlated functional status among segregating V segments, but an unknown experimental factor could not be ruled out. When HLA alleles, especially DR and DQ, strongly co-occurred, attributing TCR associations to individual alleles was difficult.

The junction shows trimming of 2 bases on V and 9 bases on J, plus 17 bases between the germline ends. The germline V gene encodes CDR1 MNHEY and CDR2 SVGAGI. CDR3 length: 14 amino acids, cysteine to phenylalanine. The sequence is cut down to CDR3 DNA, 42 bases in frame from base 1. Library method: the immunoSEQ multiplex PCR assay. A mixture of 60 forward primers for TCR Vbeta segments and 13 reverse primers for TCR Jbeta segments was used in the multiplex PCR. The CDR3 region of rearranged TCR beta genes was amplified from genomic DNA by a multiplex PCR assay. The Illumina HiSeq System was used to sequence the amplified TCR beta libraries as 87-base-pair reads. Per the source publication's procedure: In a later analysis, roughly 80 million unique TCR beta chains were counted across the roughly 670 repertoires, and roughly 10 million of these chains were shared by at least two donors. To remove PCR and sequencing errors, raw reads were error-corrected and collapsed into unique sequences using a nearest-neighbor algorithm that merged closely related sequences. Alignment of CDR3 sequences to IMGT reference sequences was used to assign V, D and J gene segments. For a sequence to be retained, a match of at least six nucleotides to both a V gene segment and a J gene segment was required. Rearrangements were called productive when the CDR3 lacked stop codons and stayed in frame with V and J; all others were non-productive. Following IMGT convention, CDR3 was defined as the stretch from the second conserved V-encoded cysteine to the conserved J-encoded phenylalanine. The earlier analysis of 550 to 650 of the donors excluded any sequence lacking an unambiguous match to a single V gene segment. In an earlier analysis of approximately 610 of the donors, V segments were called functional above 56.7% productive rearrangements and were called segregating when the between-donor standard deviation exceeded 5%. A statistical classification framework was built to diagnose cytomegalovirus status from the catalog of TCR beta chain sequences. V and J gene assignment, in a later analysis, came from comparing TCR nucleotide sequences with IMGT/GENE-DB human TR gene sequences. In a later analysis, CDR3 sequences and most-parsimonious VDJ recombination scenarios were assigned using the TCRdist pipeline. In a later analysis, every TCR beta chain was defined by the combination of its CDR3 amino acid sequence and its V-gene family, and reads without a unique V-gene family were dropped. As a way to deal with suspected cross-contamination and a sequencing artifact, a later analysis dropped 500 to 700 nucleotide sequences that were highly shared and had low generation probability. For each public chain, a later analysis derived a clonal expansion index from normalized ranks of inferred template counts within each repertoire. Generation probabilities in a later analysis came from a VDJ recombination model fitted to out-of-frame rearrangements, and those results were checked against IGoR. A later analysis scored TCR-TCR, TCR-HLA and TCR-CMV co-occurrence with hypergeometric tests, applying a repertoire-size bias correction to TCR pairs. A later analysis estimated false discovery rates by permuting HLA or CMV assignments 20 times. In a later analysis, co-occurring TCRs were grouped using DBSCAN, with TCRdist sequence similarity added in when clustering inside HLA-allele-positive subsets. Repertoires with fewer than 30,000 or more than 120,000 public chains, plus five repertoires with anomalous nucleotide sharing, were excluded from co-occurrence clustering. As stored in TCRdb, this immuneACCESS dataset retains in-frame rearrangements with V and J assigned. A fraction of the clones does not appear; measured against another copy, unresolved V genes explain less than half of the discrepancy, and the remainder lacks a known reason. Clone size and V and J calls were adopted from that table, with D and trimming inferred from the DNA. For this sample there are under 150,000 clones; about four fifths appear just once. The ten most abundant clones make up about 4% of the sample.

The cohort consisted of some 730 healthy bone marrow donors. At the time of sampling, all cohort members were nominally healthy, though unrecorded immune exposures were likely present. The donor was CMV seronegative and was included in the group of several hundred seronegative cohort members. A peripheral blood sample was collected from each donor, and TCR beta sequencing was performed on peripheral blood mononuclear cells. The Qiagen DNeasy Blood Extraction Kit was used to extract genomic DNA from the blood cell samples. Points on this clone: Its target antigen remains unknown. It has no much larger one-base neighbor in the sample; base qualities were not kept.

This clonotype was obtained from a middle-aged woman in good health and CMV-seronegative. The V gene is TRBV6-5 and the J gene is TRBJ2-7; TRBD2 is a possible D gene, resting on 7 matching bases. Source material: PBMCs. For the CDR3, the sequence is CASSYGGATSGQYF. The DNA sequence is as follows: TGTGCCAGCAGTTACGGGGGGGCTACGAGCGGGCAGTACTTC.